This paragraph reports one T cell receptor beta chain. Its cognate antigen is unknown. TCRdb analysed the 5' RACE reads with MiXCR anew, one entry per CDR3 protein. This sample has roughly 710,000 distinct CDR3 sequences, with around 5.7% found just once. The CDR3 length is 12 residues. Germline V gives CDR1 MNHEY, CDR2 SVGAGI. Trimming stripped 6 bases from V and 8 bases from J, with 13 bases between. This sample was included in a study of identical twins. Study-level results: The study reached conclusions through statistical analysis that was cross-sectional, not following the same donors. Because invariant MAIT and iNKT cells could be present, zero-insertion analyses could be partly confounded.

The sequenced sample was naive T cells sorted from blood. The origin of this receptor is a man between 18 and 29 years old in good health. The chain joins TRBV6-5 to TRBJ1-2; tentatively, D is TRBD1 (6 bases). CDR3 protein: CASRPLGGGYTF. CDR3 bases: TGTGCCAGCAGACCCTTAGGGGGAGGCTACACCTTC.